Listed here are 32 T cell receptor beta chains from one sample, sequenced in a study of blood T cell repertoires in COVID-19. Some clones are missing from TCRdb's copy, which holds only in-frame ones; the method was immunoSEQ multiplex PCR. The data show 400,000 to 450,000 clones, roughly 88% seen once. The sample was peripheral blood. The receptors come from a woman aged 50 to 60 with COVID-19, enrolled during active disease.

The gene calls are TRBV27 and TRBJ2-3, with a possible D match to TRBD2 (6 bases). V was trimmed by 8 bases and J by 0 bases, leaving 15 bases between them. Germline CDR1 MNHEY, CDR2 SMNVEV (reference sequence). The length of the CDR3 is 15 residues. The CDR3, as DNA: TGTGCCAGCGGCCTTAGCGGAATGAGCACAGATACGCAGTATTTT. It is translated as CASGLSGMSTDTQYF.

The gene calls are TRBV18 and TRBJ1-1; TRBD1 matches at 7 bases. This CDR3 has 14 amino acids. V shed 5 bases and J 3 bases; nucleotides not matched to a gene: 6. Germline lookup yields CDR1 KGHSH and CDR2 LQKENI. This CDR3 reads CASSIRDRDTEAFF. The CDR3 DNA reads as TGTGCCAGCTCAATACGGGACAGAGACACTGAAGCTTTCTTT.

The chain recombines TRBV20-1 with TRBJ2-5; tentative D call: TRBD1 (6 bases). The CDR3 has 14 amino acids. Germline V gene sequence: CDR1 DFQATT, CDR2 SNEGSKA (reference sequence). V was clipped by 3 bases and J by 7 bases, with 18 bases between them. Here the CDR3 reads CSASHRQAGGTQYF. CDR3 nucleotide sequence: TGCAGTGCTAGTCATCGACAGGCAGGCGGGACCCAGTACTTC.

The chain's CDR3 is CASRKGLANYEQYF. CDR3 bases: TGTGCCAGCAGAAAGGGACTAGCCAATTACGAGCAGTACTTC. V is TRBV6-6 and J is TRBJ2-7; 9 bases fit TRBD2. V was clipped by 6 bases and J by 4 bases; unmatched bases: 7. Germline values: CDR1 MNHNY, CDR2 SVGAGI (reference sequence). The CDR3 loop spans 14 amino acids.

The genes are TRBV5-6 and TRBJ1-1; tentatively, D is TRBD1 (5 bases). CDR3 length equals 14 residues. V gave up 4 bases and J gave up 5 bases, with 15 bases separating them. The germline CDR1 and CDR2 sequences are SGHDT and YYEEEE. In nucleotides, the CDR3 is TGTGCCAGCAGCCACCGGGGGGGGTGGACTGAAGCTTTCTTT. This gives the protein CASSHRGGWTEAFF.

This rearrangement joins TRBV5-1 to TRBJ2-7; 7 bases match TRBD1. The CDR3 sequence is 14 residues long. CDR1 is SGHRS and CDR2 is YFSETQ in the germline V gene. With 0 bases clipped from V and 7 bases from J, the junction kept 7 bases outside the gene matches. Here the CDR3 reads CASSLDGTALEQYF. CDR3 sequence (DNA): TGCGCCAGCAGCTTGGACGGGACAGCCCTTGAGCAGTACTTC.

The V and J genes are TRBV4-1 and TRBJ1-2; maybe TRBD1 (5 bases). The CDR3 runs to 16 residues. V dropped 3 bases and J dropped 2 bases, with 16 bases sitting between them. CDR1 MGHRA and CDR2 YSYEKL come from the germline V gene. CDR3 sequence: CASSQRLGRVNYGYTF. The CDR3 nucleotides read TGCGCCAGCAGCCAGAGACTAGGCAGGGTAAACTATGGCTACACCTTC.

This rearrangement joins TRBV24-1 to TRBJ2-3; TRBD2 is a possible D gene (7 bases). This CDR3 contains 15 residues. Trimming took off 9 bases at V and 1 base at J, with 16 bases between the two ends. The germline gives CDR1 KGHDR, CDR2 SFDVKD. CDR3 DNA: TGTGCCACCGCCGAGGGGGGGCGGGGCACAGATACGCAGTATTTT. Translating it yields CATAEGGRGTDTQYF.

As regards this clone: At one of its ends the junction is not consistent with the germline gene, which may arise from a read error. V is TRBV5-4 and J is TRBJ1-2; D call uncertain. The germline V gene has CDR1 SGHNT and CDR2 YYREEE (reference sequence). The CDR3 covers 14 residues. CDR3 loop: CASRAGETNYSYTF. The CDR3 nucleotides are TGTGCCAGCAGGGCTGGGGAGACCAACTATAGCTACACCTTC.

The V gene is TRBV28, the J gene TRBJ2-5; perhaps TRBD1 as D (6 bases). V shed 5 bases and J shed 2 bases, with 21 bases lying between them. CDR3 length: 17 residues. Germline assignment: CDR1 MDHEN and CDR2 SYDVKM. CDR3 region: CASSPLRQGIRQETQYF. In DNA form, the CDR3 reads TGTGCCAGCAGTCCCCTCCGGCAGGGGATTAGGCAAGAGACCCAGTACTTC.

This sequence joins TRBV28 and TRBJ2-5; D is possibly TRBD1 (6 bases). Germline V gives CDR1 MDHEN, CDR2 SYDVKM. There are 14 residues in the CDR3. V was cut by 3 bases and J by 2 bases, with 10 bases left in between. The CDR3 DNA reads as TGTGCCAGCAGTTTTCGGACAGCTCAAGAGACCCAGTACTTC. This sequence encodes CASSFRTAQETQYF.

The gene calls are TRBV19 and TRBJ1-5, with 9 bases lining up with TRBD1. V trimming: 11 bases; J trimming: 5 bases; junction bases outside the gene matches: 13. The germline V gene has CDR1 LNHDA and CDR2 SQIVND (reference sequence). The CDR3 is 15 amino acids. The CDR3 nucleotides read TGTGCCTCCCCGAACCGGGACAGGGTCCATCAGCCCCAGCATTTT. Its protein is CASPNRDRVHQPQHF.

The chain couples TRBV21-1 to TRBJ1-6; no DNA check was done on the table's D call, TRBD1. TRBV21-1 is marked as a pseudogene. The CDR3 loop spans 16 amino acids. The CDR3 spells CASSKAGRDSNSPLHF. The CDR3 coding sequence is TGTGCCAGCAGCAAAGCGGGAAGGGACAGCAATTCACCCCTCCACTTT.

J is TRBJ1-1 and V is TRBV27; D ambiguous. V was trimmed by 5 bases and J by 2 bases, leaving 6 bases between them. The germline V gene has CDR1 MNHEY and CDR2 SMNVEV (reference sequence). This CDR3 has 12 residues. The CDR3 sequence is CASSGINTEAFF. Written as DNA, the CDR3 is TGTGCCAGCAGTGGCATAAACACTGAAGCTTTCTTT.

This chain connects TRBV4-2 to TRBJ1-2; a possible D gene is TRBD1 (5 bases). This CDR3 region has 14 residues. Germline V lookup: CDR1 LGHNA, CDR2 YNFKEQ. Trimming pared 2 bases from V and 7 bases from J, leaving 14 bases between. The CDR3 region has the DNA TGTGCCAGCAGCCAAATGCTGGAGGGACTTGGCTACACCTTC. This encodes CASSQMLEGLGYTF.

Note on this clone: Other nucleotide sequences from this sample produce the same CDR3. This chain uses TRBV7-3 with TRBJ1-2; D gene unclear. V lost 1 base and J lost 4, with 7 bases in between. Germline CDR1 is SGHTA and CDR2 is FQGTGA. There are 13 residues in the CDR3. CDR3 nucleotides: TGTGCCAGCAGCTTAAGGGGAGGCTATGGCTACACCTTC. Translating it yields CASSLRGGYGYTF.

The CDR3: CASSVAPGGINSPLHF. As DNA, the CDR3 is TGTGCCAGCAGCGTAGCCCCTGGCGGTATTAATTCACCCCTCCACTTT. The chain links TRBV9 to TRBJ1-6, with D unclear. The CDR3 loop spans 16 amino acids. Trimming took 0 bases from V and 6 from J, leaving 13 bases between them. Germline CDR1 is SGDLS and CDR2 is YYNGEE.

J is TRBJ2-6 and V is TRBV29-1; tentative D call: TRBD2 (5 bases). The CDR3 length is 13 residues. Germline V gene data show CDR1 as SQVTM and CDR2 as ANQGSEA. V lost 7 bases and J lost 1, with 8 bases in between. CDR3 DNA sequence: TGCAGCGCTGGGAGTTCTGGGGCCAACGTCCTGACTTTC. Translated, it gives CSAGSSGANVLTF.

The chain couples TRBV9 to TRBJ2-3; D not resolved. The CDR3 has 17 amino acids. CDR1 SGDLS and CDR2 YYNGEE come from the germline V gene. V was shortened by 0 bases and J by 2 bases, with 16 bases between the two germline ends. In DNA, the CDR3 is TGTGCCAGCAGCGTAGCTAGTCGAGGAGTACCCACAGATACGCAGTATTTT. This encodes CASSVASRGVPTDTQYF.

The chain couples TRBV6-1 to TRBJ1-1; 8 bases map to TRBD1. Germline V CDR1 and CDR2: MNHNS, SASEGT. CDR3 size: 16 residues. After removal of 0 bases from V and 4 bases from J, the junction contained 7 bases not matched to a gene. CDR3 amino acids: CASSEAGGQGRTEAFF. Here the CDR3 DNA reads TGTGCCAGCAGTGAAGCTGGTGGACAGGGCCGCACTGAAGCTTTCTTT.

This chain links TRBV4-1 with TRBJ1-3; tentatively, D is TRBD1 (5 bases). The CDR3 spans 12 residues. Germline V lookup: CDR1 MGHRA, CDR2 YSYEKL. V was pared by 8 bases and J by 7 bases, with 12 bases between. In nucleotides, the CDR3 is TGCGCCAGCCGGGGGGAGGGCAACACCATATATTTT. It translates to CASRGEGNTIYF.

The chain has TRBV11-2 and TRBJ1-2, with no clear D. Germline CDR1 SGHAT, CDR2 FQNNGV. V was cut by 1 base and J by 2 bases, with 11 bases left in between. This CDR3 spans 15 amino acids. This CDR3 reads CASSLVAAPNYGYTF. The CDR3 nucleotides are TGTGCCAGCAGCTTAGTGGCGGCACCAAACTATGGCTACACCTTC.

CDR3 in amino acids: CASFPGGKPQHF. CDR3 DNA: TGTGCCAGCTTCCCGGGGGGGAAGCCCCAGCATTTT. The chain is built from TRBV6-4 and TRBJ1-5; tentative D call: TRBD1 (5 bases). In germline, CDR1 is MRHNA, CDR2 SNTAGT. Trimming cost V 8 bases and J 8 bases, with 13 bases left between them. The CDR3 length is 12 residues.

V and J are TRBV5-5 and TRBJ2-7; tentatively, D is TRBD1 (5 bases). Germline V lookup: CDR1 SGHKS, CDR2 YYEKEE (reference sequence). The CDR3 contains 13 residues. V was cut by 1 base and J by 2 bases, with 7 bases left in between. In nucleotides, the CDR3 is TGTGCCAGCAGCTTGACAGGCCCCTACGAGCAGTACTTC. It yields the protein CASSLTGPYEQYF. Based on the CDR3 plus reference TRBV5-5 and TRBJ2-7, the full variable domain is DAGVTQSPTHLIKTRGQQVTLRCSPISGHKSVSWYQQVLGQGPQFIFQYYEKEERGRGNFPDRFSARQFPNYSSELNVNALLLGDSALYLCASSLTGPYEQYFGPGTRLTVT.

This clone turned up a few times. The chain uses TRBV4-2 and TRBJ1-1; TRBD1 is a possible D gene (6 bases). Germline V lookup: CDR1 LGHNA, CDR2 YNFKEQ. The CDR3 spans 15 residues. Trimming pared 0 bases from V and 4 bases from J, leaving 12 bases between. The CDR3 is CASSQEQGVGTEAFF. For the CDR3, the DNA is TGTGCCAGCAGCCAAGAACAGGGAGTTGGCACTGAAGCTTTCTTT.

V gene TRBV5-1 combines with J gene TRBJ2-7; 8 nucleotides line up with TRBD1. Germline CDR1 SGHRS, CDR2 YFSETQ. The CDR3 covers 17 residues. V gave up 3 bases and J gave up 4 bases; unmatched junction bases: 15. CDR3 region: CASSSGTGLLSGYEQYF. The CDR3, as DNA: TGCGCCAGCAGCTCCGGGACAGGTCTACTTAGTGGGTACGAGCAGTACTTC.

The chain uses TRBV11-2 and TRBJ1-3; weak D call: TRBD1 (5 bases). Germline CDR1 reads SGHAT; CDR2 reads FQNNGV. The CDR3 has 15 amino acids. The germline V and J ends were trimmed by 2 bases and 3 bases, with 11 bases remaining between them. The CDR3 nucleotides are TGTGCCAGCAGCTTAATTCGGGGGAGTGGAAACACCATATATTTT. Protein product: CASSLIRGSGNTIYF.

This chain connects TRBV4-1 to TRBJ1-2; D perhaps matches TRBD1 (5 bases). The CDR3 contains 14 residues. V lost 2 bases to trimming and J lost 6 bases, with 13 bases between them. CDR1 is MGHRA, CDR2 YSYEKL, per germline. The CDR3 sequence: CASSQPLRGNGYTF. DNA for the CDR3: TGCGCCAGCAGCCAACCGCTCCGGGGGAATGGCTACACCTTC.

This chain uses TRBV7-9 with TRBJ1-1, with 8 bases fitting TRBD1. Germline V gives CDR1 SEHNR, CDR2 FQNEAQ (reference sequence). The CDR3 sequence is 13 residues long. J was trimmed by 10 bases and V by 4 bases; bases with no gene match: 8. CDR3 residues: CASSSRTGFGAFF. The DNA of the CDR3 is TGTGCCAGCAGCTCCCGGACAGGGTTCGGAGCTTTCTTT.

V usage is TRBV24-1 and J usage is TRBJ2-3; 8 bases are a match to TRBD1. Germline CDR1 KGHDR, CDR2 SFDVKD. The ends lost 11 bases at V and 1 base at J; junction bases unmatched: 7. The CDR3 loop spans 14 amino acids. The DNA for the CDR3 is TGTGCCATCTCGGCAGGGGGCCGCACAGATACGCAGTATTTT. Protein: CAISAGGRTDTQYF.

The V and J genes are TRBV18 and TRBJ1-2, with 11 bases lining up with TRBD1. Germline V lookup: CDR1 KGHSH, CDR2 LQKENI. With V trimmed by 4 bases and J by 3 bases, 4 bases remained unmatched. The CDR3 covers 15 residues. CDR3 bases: TGTGCCAGCTCACTGGGACAGGGGGATGACTATGGCTACACCTTC. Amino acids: CASSLGQGDDYGYTF.

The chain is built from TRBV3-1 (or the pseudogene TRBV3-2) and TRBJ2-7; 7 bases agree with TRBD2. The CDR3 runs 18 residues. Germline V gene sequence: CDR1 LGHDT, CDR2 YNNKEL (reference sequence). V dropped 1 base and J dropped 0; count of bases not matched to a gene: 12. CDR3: CASSQAVPRGGSSYEQYF. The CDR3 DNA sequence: TGTGCCAGCAGCCAAGCAGTCCCCCGGGGCGGGAGCTCCTACGAGCAGTACTTC.